Listed here are 20 T cell receptor beta chains from one sample, sequenced in a study of cytomegalovirus exposure and HLA in healthy donors. PCR employed 60 Vbeta and 13 Jbeta primers. This table comes from immunoSEQ multiplex PCR, and its TCRdb copy is limited to in-frame clones, with some not included. The data hold about 180,000 clones, with around 81% observed a single time. Sequencing was carried out using PBMCs. Source of these receptors: a woman aged 30 to 39 in good health and CMV-seronegative.

The chain employs TRBV28 and TRBJ2-7; tentative D call: TRBD1 (6 bases). Between the trimmed V and J ends, which lost 7 bases and 7 bases, there was a span of 26 bases. Germline CDR1 MDHEN, CDR2 SYDVKM. CDR3 length: 16 residues. The CDR3 here is CASKGRSWGRGWEQYF. For the CDR3, the DNA is TGTGCCAGCAAAGGCCGAAGCTGGGGGCGAGGTTGGGAGCAGTACTTC.

The chain carries TRBV16 and TRBJ2-1; a possible D gene is TRBD1 (6 bases). Germline V gene sequence: CDR1 KGHSY, CDR2 FQNENV. CDR3 length: 15 amino acids. Deletions cut 2 bases from V and 7 bases from J, with 15 bases between. The DNA of the CDR3 is TGTGCCAGCAGCCAAATATCAGGGGCCACGAATGAGCAGTTCTTC. It codes for CASSQISGATNEQFF.

The rearrangement uses TRBV28 and TRBJ2-3, with D possibly matching TRBD2 (6 bases). The CDR3 covers 16 residues. Per the germline V gene, CDR1 is MDHEN and CDR2 is SYDVKM. The V gene lost 3 bases and the J gene lost 0 bases, with 13 bases spanning the gap. CDR3 amino acids: CASSLTAGLSTDTQYF. Here the CDR3 DNA reads TGTGCCAGCAGTTTGACGGCGGGACTTAGCACAGATACGCAGTATTTT.

This clone was seen more than once but under ten times. The chain is built from TRBV19 and TRBJ1-5, with TRBD1 matching 7 bases. Trimming cost V 2 bases and J 2 bases; bases outside gene matches: 3. Germline V gene data show CDR1 as LNHDA and CDR2 as SQIVND (reference sequence). The CDR3 is 15 amino acids. CDR3 amino acids: CASSIQGVGNQPQHF. The CDR3, as DNA: TGTGCCAGTAGTATACAGGGGGTTGGCAATCAGCCCCAGCATTTT.

This chain links TRBV7-8 with TRBJ1-1, with 9 bases aligning to TRBD1. The CDR3 spans 18 residues. The germline gives CDR1 SGHVS, CDR2 FQNEAQ. Trimming removed 7 bases from V and 5 bases from J; junction bases left unmatched: 20. CDR3 protein: CASTFFSGVGQGGTEAFF. CDR3 DNA: TGTGCCAGCACCTTCTTCTCCGGGGTGGGACAGGGAGGGACTGAAGCTTTCTTT.

V and J are TRBV5-1 and TRBJ2-3; maybe TRBD2 (6 bases). The CDR3 is made up of 15 amino acids. The germline V gene has CDR1 SGHRS and CDR2 YFSETQ. Trimming removed 0 bases from V and 3 bases from J, with 11 bases in between. The CDR3 loop is CASSLVSEGTDTQYF. In DNA form, the CDR3 reads TGCGCCAGCAGCTTGGTTTCGGAGGGTACAGATACGCAGTATTTT.

The chain combines TRBV6-6 with TRBJ1-5, with TRBD1 matching over 11 bases. The CDR3 extends over 16 amino acids. J was trimmed by 5 bases and V by 2 bases; bases with no gene match: 5. Germline CDR1 is MNHNY and CDR2 is SVGAGI (reference sequence). CDR3: CASSYPGTGGDQPQHF. In nucleotides, the CDR3 is TGTGCCAGCAGTTACCCGGGGACAGGGGGTGATCAGCCCCAGCATTTT.

The chain joins TRBV30 to TRBJ1-1; 8 bases line up with TRBD1. V trimming: 0 bases; J trimming: 10 bases; junction bases outside the gene matches: 4. This CDR3 region has 12 residues. Germline V CDR1 and CDR2: GTSNPN, SVGIG (reference sequence). For the CDR3, the DNA is TGTGCCTGGAGTGTACAGGGACAGGCAGCTTTCTTT. Protein product: CAWSVQGQAAFF.

Only a few counts were recorded for this clone. The chain recombines TRBV27 with TRBJ1-2; maybe TRBD1 (5 bases). V lost 6 bases to trimming and J lost 8 bases, with 13 bases between them. This CDR3 is 12 amino acids long. CDR1 MNHEY and CDR2 SMNVEV come from the germline V gene (reference sequence). This chain's CDR3 is CASSDRIDGYTF. The CDR3, as DNA: TGTGCCAGCAGCGACAGAATTGACGGCTACACCTTC.

The V and J genes are TRBV15 and TRBJ1-2, with a tentative D call TRBD1 (5 bases). Trimming left V 3 bases short and J 4 bases short, with 12 bases between. CDR3 size: 14 residues. The V gene's germline CDR1 is LNHNV and CDR2 YYDKDF (reference sequence). CDR3 sequence reads: CATSSFRQFYGYTF. For the CDR3, the DNA is TGTGCCACCAGCAGCTTTCGACAGTTCTATGGCTACACCTTC.

This CDR3 reads CASSCPGTFGELFF. CDR3 DNA sequence: TGTGCCAGCAGCTGTCCCGGGACATTCGGGGAGCTGTTTTTT. This chain uses TRBV12-1 with TRBJ2-2; no check of the table's D call, TRBD1, against the DNA was made. TRBV12-1 is a pseudogene. The CDR3 length is 14 residues.

This clone occurred once. The DNA of the CDR3 is TGTGCCAGCGGGGCCAGGGGAGATACGCAGTATTTT. It translates to CASGARGDTQYF. The genes are TRBV2 and TRBJ2-3; the D gene is possibly TRBD1 (6 bases). CDR1 is SNHLY, CDR2 FYNNEI, per germline. Deletions cut 8 bases from V and 5 bases from J, with 11 bases between. This CDR3 contains 12 residues.

This chain connects TRBV7-2 to TRBJ2-5, with a weak D call TRBD2 (7 bases). The CDR3 is 16 amino acids. V shed 2 bases and J shed 0 bases, with 13 bases lying between them. Germline V CDR1 and CDR2: SGHTA, FQGNSA. The CDR3 DNA follows: TGTGCCAGCAGCTTAAACGGGGGGCGCAACCAAGAGACCCAGTACTTC. Its protein product is CASSLNGGRNQETQYF.

This rearrangement joins TRBV11-2 to TRBJ1-5; 8 bases match TRBD1. V was pared by 5 bases and J by 5 bases, with 5 bases of the junction left unmatched. From germline, CDR1 is SGHAT and CDR2 FQNNGV. This CDR3 comprises 14 residues. Here the CDR3 reads CASSQDRDDQPQHF. The CDR3 DNA reads TGTGCCAGCAGCCAGGACAGGGACGATCAGCCCCAGCATTTT. Full variable domain (outside the CDR3, taken from reference TRBV11-2 and TRBJ1-5): EAGVAQSPRYKIIEKRQSVAFWCNPISGHATLYWYQQILGQGPKLLIQFQNNGVVDDSQLPKDRFSAERLKGVDSTLKIQPAKLEDSAVYLCASSQDRDDQPQHFGDGTRLSIL.

The rearrangement uses TRBV5-6 and TRBJ2-3, with TRBD1 matching 10 bases. This CDR3 is built from 17 residues. Germline CDR1 is SGHDT and CDR2 is YYEEEE. Trimming removed 3 bases from V and 0 bases from J; junction bases left unmatched: 7. The CDR3 loop is CASSWLGTGVSTDTQYF. The CDR3 coding sequence is TGTGCCAGCAGCTGGCTTGGGACAGGGGTTAGCACAGATACGCAGTATTTT. Full variable domain (outside the CDR3, taken from reference TRBV5-6 and TRBJ2-3): DAGVTQSPTHLIKTRGQQVTLRCSPKSGHDTVSWYQQALGQGPQFIFQYYEEEERQRGNFPDRFSGHQFPNYSSELNVNALLLGDSALYLCASSWLGTGVSTDTQYFGPGTRLTVL.

There are a few counts of this clone. At one of its ends the junction is not consistent with the germline gene, which may arise from a read error. This rearrangement joins TRBV28 to TRBJ2-6; maybe TRBD2 (6 bases). This CDR3 is built from 14 residues. Germline CDR1 and CDR2: MDHEN and SYDVKM. The CDR3 sequence: CASSLRGEVNGLTF. The CDR3 DNA reads TGTGCCAGCAGTTTACGAGGGGAGGTCAACGGCCTGACTTTC.

J is TRBJ1-2 and V is TRBV6-1; possibly TRBD1 for D (6 bases). CDR1 and CDR2 from the germline V gene are MNHNS and SASEGT. The CDR3 contains 15 residues. The V and J ends lost 8 bases and 2 bases respectively, with 18 bases between them. The DNA of the CDR3 is TGTGCCAGCGAATATACATGGACAGAGAACTATGGCTACACCTTC. It yields the protein CASEYTWTENYGYTF.

This chain connects TRBV28 to TRBJ2-7, with D perhaps TRBD2 (5 bases). This CDR3 spans 14 amino acids. Germline CDR1 MDHEN, CDR2 SYDVKM. The ends were cut back, 8 bases at V and 3 bases at J, with 17 bases in the middle. The CDR3 spells CASCGLDEVYEQYF. The CDR3 bases are TGTGCCAGCTGTGGACTCGATGAAGTCTACGAGCAGTACTTC.

The V and J genes are TRBV7-2 and TRBJ2-1; TRBD2 matches at 10 bases. Looked up from germline, CDR1 is SGHTA and CDR2 is FQGNSA. The CDR3 has 15 amino acids. After removal of 5 bases from V and 12 bases from J, the junction contained 13 bases not matched to a gene. Here the CDR3 reads CASSPLAGGRVGQFF. The CDR3 DNA follows: TGTGCCAGCAGCCCGTTAGCGGGGGGCCGGGTTGGGCAGTTCTTC.

This chain joins TRBV7-2 and TRBJ1-5; possibly TRBD1 for D (5 bases). Germline assignment: CDR1 SGHTA and CDR2 FQGNSA. The CDR3 is made up of 15 amino acids. Trimming removed 0 bases at V and 5 bases at J, with 11 bases between. The CDR3 DNA reads TGTGCCAGCAGCTTAGCGGCGGGGGGGGATCAGCCCCAGCATTTT. Its protein product is CASSLAAGGDQPQHF.